Reported below is one T cell receptor beta chain. This specimen comes from a study of blood T cells in healthy people across ages. CDR1 and CDR2 from the germline V gene are SGHTA and FQGNSA. The CDR3 loop spans 16 amino acids. V gave up 2 bases and J gave up 3 bases, with 14 bases separating them. A second PCR of roughly 7 to 11 cycles used a sample-barcoded 5' primer and a J-beta primer mix. From the 5' RACE reads, TCRdb called clonotypes with MiXCR, one entry per CDR3 protein. Of over a million distinct CDR3 sequences in the sample, around 27% were seen once. This sample was also put to use in a study of T cells of mothers and their children.

Material for sequencing was blood. The source of this sequence is a girl between 2 and 10 years old in good health. V usage is TRBV7-2 and J usage is TRBJ2-4; D call uncertain. This chain's CDR3 is CASSLSKGLSKNIQYF. The CDR3 region has the DNA TGTGCCAGCAGCTTATCCAAGGGCTTGAGCAAAAACATTCAGTACTTC.